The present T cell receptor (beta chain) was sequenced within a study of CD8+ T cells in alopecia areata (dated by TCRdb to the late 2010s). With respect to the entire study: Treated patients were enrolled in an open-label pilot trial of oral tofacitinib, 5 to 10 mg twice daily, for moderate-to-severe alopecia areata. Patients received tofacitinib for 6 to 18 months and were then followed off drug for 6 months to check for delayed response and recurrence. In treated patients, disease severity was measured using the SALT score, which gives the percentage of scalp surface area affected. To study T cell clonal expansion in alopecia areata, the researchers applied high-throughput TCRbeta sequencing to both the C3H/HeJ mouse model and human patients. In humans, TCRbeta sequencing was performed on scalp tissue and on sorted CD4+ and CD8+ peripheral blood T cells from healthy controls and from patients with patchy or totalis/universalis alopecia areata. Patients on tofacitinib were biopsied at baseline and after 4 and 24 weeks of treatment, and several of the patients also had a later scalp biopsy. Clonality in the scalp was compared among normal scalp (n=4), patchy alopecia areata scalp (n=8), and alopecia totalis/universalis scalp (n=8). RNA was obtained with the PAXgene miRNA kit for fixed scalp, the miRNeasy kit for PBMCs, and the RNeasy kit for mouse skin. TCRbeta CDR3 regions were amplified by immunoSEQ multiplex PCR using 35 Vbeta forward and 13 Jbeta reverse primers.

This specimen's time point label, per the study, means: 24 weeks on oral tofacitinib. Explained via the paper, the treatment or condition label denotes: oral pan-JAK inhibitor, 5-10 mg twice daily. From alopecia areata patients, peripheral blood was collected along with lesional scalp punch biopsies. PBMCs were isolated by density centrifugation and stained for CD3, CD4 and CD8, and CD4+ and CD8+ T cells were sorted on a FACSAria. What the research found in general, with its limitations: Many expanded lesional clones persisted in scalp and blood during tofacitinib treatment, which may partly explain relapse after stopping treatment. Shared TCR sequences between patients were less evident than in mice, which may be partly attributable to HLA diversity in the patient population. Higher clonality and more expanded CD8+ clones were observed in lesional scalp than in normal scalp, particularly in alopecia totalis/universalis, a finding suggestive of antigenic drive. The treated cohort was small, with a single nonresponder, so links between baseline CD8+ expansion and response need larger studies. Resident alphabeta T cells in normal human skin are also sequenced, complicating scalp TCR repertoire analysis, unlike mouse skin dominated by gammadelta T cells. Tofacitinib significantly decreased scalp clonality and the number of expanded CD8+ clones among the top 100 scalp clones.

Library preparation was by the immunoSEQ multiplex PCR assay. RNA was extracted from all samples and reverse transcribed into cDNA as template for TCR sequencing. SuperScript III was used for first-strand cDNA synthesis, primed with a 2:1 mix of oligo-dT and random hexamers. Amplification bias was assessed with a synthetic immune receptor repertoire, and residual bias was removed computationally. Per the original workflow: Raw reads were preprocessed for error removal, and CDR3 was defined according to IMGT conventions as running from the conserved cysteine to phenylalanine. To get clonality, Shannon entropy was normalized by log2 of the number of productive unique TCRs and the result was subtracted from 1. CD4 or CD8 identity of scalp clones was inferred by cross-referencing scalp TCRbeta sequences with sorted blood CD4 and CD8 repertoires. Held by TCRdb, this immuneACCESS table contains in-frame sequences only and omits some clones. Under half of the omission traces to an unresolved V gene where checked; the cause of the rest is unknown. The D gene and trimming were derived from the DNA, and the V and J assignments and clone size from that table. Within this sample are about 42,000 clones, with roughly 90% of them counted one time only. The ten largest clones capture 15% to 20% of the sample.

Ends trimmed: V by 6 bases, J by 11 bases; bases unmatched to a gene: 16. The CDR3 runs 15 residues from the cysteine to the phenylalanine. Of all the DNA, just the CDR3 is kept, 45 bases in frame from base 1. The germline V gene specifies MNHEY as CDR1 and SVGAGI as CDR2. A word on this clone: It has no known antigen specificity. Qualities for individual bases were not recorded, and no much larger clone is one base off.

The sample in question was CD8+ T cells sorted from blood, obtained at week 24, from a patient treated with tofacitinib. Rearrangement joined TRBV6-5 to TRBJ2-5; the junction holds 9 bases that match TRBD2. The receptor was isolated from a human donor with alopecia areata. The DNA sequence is TGTGCCAGCAGCCCCGGGACTAGCTTTTTCTTAGAGCAGTACTTC. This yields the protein CASSPGTSFFLEQYF.